These T cell receptor beta chains were read from a single sample in a study of blood T cell repertoires in COVID-19. TCRdb's table, derived via immunoSEQ multiplex PCR, lists solely in-frame clones and lacks some. The repertoire holds roughly 300,000 clones, more than 85% seen once, with 2.2% in the top ten. Sequenced: peripheral blood. These TCRs come from a woman in her 30s with COVID-19, enrolled during active disease. Both conserved end residues are part of each CDR3. The D gene is left open where the match is weak. The size entry is marked missing in some rows and otherwise reads once, few, many or a size class.

.,TRBV12-3/TRBV12-4,.,TRBJ1-2,TGTGCCAGCAGCCCCGGGAGGGAGGGTGGCTACACCTTC,CASSPGREGGYTF
.,TRBV9,.,TRBJ2-3,TGTGCCAGCAGCGTCCAAGCCGCTAGCACAGATACGCAGTATTTT,CASSVQAASTDTQYF
.,TRBV27,.,TRBJ1-4,TGTGCCAGCAGTTTATACCACGAAGGTCAGGCAACTAATGAAAAACTGTTTTTT,CASSLYHEGQATNEKLFF
once,TRBV12-5,.,TRBJ2-1,TGTGCTAGTGGTTTGGCAAACTCCAGAGGGTATGAGCAGTTCTTC,CASGLANSRGYEQFF
once,TRBV2,.,TRBJ1-3,TGTGCCACCGACCGGGGGGCGGGCGGAAACACCATATATTTT,CATDRGAGGNTIYF
once,TRBV21-1,.,TRBJ2-6,TGTGCCAGCAGCAACCGGGACAGGGGAGCTGGGGCCAACGTCCTGACTTTC,CASSNRDRGAGANVLTF
.,TRBV5-1,TRBD1,TRBJ1-1,TGCGCCAGCAGCGACAGGGGACTGAACACTGAAGCTTTCTTT,CASSDRGLNTEAFF
.,TRBV25-1,.,TRBJ2-5,TGTGCCAGCAGTGAATTTAAGGGGGAGGAGACCCAGTACTTC,CASSEFKGEETQYF
.,TRBV3-1/TRBV3-2,.,TRBJ2-1,TGTGCCAGCAGCCAGGGGGACTCTCGAAACAATGAGCAGTTCTTC,CASSQGDSRNNEQFF
once,TRBV11-2,.,TRBJ2-7,TGTGCCAGCAGCTTAGGGACTGGCTACGAGCAGTACTTC,CASSLGTGYEQYF
.,TRBV6-1,.,TRBJ1-1,TGTGCCAGCAGTGAAGGAGGGAGGACTGAAGCTTTCTTT,CASSEGGRTEAFF
.,TRBV7-8,.,TRBJ2-1,TGTGCCAGCAGCTTAGGTATCGGGGAGGCCTACAATGAGCAGTTCTTC,CASSLGIGEAYNEQFF
.,TRBV28,.,TRBJ1-5,TGTGCCAGCAGCCTCGGAGGAATTCAGCCCCAGCATTTT,CASSLGGIQPQHF
.,TRBV9,.,TRBJ1-3,TGTGCCTCAAAGGGAGCTGGAAACACCATATATTTT,CASKGAGNTIYF
.,TRBV30,TRBD2,TRBJ2-1,TGTGCCTGGAGCGCGTCCGGGATTAGCGGGAAAGATGAGCAGTTCTTC,CAWSASGISGKDEQFF
few,TRBV5-1,TRBD1,TRBJ2-7,TGCGCCAGCAGCCCGGGACAGGGGGCCTACGAGCAGTACTTC,CASSPGQGAYEQYF
once,TRBV24-1,TRBD2,TRBJ2-3,TGTGCCACCAGTGATTGGACTAGCGGGAGCACAGATACGCAGTATTTT,CATSDWTSGSTDTQYF
.,TRBV30,TRBD1,TRBJ1-2,TGTGCCTGGAGGGGCACTACGACAGGGTTCGTCGGCTACACCTTC,CAWRGTTTGFVGYTF
.,TRBV29-1,.,TRBJ1-5,TGCAGCGTTGTGTCAGGTAATAGCAATCAGCCCCAGCATTTT,CSVVSGNSNQPQHF
.,TRBV6-5,TRBD1,TRBJ1-5,TGTGCCAGCACAGGACAGGGTTTAAGCAATCAGCCCCAGCATTTT,CASTGQGLSNQPQHF
.,TRBV5-1,.,TRBJ2-7,TGCGCCAGCAGGGCCTCGCCGGGAGACGGCTACGAGCAGTACTTC,CASRASPGDGYEQYF
.,TRBV28,.,TRBJ1-1,TGTGCCAGCAGTCCGCCCAGGGGCCTAATGACTGAAGCTTTCTTT,CASSPPRGLMTEAFF
.,TRBV28,TRBD1,TRBJ1-2,TGTGCCAGCAGAGCCGGGACAGGGGGAATTTTC,CASRAGTGGIF
once,TRBV30,.,TRBJ2-7,TGTGCCTGGAGCCGGCAGGGATACGAGCAGTACTTC,CAWSRQGYEQYF
.,TRBV5-6,TRBD2,TRBJ2-7,TGTGCCAGCAGCTTAGCTAGCGGGAGCTCCTACGAGCAGTACTTC,CASSLASGSSYEQYF
.,TRBV7-6,TRBD1,TRBJ2-7,TGTGCCAGCAGCTTAGGGGACAGGGGAGGCTACGAGCAGTACTTC,CASSLGDRGGYEQYF
.,TRBV27,.,TRBJ1-3,TGTGCCAGCAGTCCTCGACAGGTCTCTGGAAACACCATATATTTT,CASSPRQVSGNTIYF
.,TRBV6-5,TRBD1,TRBJ1-6,TGTGCCAGTGGTTCGGGACAGGGAAATTCACCCCTCCACTTT,CASGSGQGNSPLHF
.,TRBV19,TRBD1,TRBJ2-7,TGTGCCAGTAGTGCCGGACAGGGGAGCTACGAGCAGTACTTC,CASSAGQGSYEQYF
.,TRBV19,TRBD1,TRBJ1-1,TGTGCCAGTAGTATAGGCACAGGGGCCACTGAAGCTTTCTTT,CASSIGTGATEAFF
once,TRBV9,TRBD2,TRBJ2-3,TGTGCCAGCAGCGTTTCGGGAGGAGGGATGGATACGCAGTATTTT,CASSVSGGGMDTQYF
.,TRBV29-1,.,TRBJ1-1,TGCAGCGTTGAAGGTCAACAGGGCACCACTGAAGCTTTCTTT,CSVEGQQGTTEAFF
.,TRBV6-5,TRBD1,TRBJ1-2,TGTGCCAGCAGCACGAGGGGGGACAGAGACGGCTACACCTTC,CASSTRGDRDGYTF
.,TRBV4-2,.,TRBJ2-7,TGTGCCAGCAGCCATACTAGGTCCTACGAGCAGTACTTC,CASSHTRSYEQYF
.,TRBV9,.,TRBJ1-1,TGTGCCAGCAGCGTGGTGGGGGCGCAGGGCACTGAAGCTTTCTTT,CASSVVGAQGTEAFF
.,TRBV27,.,TRBJ2-5,TGTGCCAGCAGTAATGCCGGGACACTGTACCAAGAGACCCAGTACTTC,CASSNAGTLYQETQYF
.,TRBV13,.,TRBJ2-1,TGTGCCAGCAGCTTAAAGACTAGTTTAAATGAGCAGTTCTTC,CASSLKTSLNEQFF
.,TRBV19,.,TRBJ1-1,TGTGCCAGTAGTTCCGACCGACAGGTGAACACTGAAGCTTTCTTT,CASSSDRQVNTEAFF
.,TRBV19,TRBD2,TRBJ2-5,TGTGCCAGTAGACGGACTAGCGGGGAACAAGAGACCCAGTACTTC,CASRRTSGEQETQYF
once,TRBV3-1/TRBV3-2,.,TRBJ2-2,TGTGCCAGCAGCCAACGCCTCCCGGGGACCGGGGAGCTGTTTTTT,CASSQRLPGTGELFF
.,TRBV29-1,.,TRBJ1-1,TGCAGCGTTGAGCCTTACCAAGCTCCCAACACTGAAGCTTTCTTT,CSVEPYQAPNTEAFF
.,TRBV5-1,TRBD1,TRBJ1-2,TGCGCCAGCAGGGAAGCTACAGGGGGAGGCTACACCTTC,CASREATGGGYTF